The clone carrying this TCR beta chain has more than one count but fewer than ten. Given a much more abundant clone one base away, this may be a read error. The TCR beta library used iRepertoire HTBI primers with Arm-PCR amplification of CDR3. TCRdb itself ran the multiplex PCR reads through MiXCR, one entry per CDR3 protein. The table includes under 500,000 distinct CDR3 sequences, about 16% detected once. This specimen belongs to a study of regulatory T cells in long-lasting Graves disease. Time point: newly diagnosed GD, antithyroid drugs for less than 3 months. Preparation of the TCR library used RNA extracted from PBMCs. Per the germline V gene, CDR1 is MNHEY and CDR2 is SVGEGT. CDR3 length: 17 amino acids. This sample also belongs to another study, concerning T cells in Graves' hyperthyroidism and ophthalmopathy.

This TCR was sampled from a woman in her 30s with Graves disease. The chain links TRBV6-2 or TRBV6-3 to TRBJ1-5; D call uncertain. The material was peripheral blood mononuclear cells (PBMCs), obtained at new diagnosis, from a patient treated with antithyroid drugs. The CDR3 is CVSSEKPYYLSNQPQHF. The DNA of the CDR3 is TGTGTCAGCAGTGAAAAGCCCTACTATCTTAGCAATCAGCCCCAGCATTTT.